Presented here are 22 T cell receptor beta chains from one specimen sequenced in a study of radiation and T cells in renal cell carcinoma. As to time point: blood 2 weeks post-SBRT. Noted treatment: 15 Gy SBRT to primary tumor, nephrectomy 4 weeks later. Assay used: immunoSEQ multiplex PCR; TCRdb lists only in-frame clones, some missing. The data contain some 150,000 clones, about 87% of them seen just once; the ten biggest clones take up around 13%. Here the sequenced sample was blood, taken from a patient whose treatment included radiotherapy and nephrectomy. The receptor source for this set is a woman aged 50 to 60 with renal cell carcinoma.

The V and J genes are TRBV5-4 and TRBJ2-3, with a tentative D call TRBD1 (5 bases). This CDR3 spans 14 amino acids. The germline V gene encodes CDR1 SGHNT and CDR2 YYREEE (reference sequence). The V end lost 1 base, the J end lost 6 bases, and 12 bases lay between the germline ends. The CDR3 sequence: CASSLKAGWDTQYF. The DNA for the CDR3 is TGTGCCAGCAGCTTGAAGGCAGGGTGGGATACGCAGTATTTT.

This chain connects TRBV9 to TRBJ2-7, with a possible D match to TRBD2 (6 bases). Trimming took off 2 bases at V and 0 bases at J, with 9 bases between the two ends. Germline loops: CDR1 SGDLS, CDR2 YYNGEE. The CDR3 extends over 14 amino acids. The CDR3 sequence: CASSVGDFSYEQYF. The DNA of the CDR3 is TGTGCCAGCAGCGTTGGGGACTTCTCCTACGAGCAGTACTTC.

The chain combines TRBV4-3 with TRBJ1-6, with D hard to call. The germline gives CDR1 LGHNA, CDR2 YSLEER. Between the trimmed V and J ends, which lost 0 bases and 11 bases, there was a span of 14 bases. The CDR3 totals 15 residues. CDR3 residues: CASSQDRPAGAPLHF. The CDR3 nucleotides read TGCGCCAGCAGCCAAGATAGGCCGGCTGGGGCACCCCTCCACTTT.

V gene TRBV19 combines with J gene TRBJ2-2; no firm D call. CDR1 and CDR2 (germline): LNHDA, SQIVND (reference sequence). This CDR3 contains 15 residues. Trimming cost V 4 bases and J 5 bases, with 14 bases left between them. For the CDR3, the DNA is TGTGCCAGTAGTAACAGACCCGAGAGAACCGGGGAGCTGTTTTTT. This codes for CASSNRPERTGELFF. Complete variable domain (other parts from reference TRBV19 and TRBJ2-2): DGGITQSPKYLFRKEGQNVTLSCEQNLNHDAMYWYRQDPGQGLRLIYYSQIVNDFQKGDIAEGYSVSREKKESFPLTVTSAQKNPTAFYLCASSNRPERTGELFFGEGSRLTVL.

This chain joins TRBV7-3 and TRBJ2-3; 15 bases align to TRBD2. The V segment lost 5 bases and the J segment 2 bases; nucleotides outside the gene matches: 5. The length of the CDR3 is 17 residues. Germline V gene sequence: CDR1 SGHTA, CDR2 FQGTGA. The CDR3 here is CASSPGTSGGFTDTQYF. The CDR3 DNA sequence: TGTGCCAGCAGCCCTGGGACTAGCGGGGGGTTCACAGATACGCAGTATTTT.

The chain employs TRBV27 and TRBJ1-2; 11 bases match TRBD1. CDR3 length equals 14 residues. From germline, CDR1 is MNHEY and CDR2 SMNVEV (reference sequence). Trimming cost V 2 bases and J 8 bases; bases outside gene matches: 4. CDR3 in DNA: TGTGCCAGCAGTTTAAGGGACAGGGGGAAGGGCTACACCTTC. As protein: CASSLRDRGKGYTF.

The V call is TRBV6-1, the J call TRBJ1-6, with D possibly matching TRBD1 (5 bases). From germline, CDR1 is MNHNS and CDR2 SASEGT. Trimming removed 1 base at V and 0 bases at J, with 10 bases between. The CDR3 runs to 17 residues. The CDR3 loop reads CASSEVGGSSYNSPLHF. The DNA for the CDR3 is TGTGCCAGCAGTGAAGTCGGGGGGAGCTCCTATAATTCACCCCTCCACTTT.

The rearrangement links TRBV6-1 to TRBJ1-4, with TRBD1 matching 7 bases. The J segment lost 8 bases and the V segment lost 4 bases, leaving 7 bases of the junction unmatched. Per the germline V gene, CDR1 is MNHNS and CDR2 is SASEGT. The CDR3 spans 14 residues. For the CDR3, the DNA is TGTGCCAGCAGTGCGATTCGGACAGGCGAAAAACTGTTTTTT. As protein: CASSAIRTGEKLFF.

V and J are TRBV29-1 and TRBJ1-3; D is undetermined. The CDR3 totals 13 residues. Germline V gene data show CDR1 as SQVTM and CDR2 as ANQGSEA. V lost 5 bases and J lost 0, with 8 bases in between. The CDR3 DNA is TGCAGCGTTTCCACCGTCTCTGGAAACACCATATATTTT. This gives the protein CSVSTVSGNTIYF.

V gene TRBV12-5 combines with J gene TRBJ2-7, with D uncertain. V was trimmed by 6 bases and J by 3 bases, leaving 6 bases between them. Germline lookup yields CDR1 LGHNT and CDR2 FRNRAP. This CDR3 has 11 residues. For the CDR3, the DNA is TGTGCTAGTGGAGCTAACTACGAGCAGTACTTC. As protein: CASGANYEQYF.

Here the CDR3 reads CASSPRAGSGNTIYF. CDR3 nucleotide sequence: TGTGCCAGCAGTCCCAGAGCAGGATCTGGAAACACCATATATTTT. The chain is built from TRBV16 and TRBJ1-3; D ambiguous. Germline assignment: CDR1 KGHSY and CDR2 FQNENV. The CDR3 extends over 15 amino acids. V was shortened by 6 bases and J by 1 base, with 13 bases between the two germline ends. Full variable domain (rest looked up from reference TRBV16 and TRBJ1-3): GEEVAQTPKHLVRGEGQKAKLYCAPIKGHSYVFWYQQVLKNEFKFLISFQNENVFDETGMPKERFSAKCLPNSPCSLEIQATKLEDSAVYFCASSPRAGSGNTIYFGEGSWLTVV.

V usage is TRBV5-1 and J usage is TRBJ2-3; no reliable D call. V lost 7 bases and J 3 bases, leaving 18 bases between the germline ends. This CDR3 contains 15 residues. From germline, CDR1 is SGHRS and CDR2 YFSETQ. The CDR3 DNA follows: TGCGCCAGCGCCATGGCACCTCTATGGACAGATACGCAGTATTTT. This sequence encodes CASAMAPLWTDTQYF.

V usage is TRBV29-1 and J usage is TRBJ1-2; 11 nucleotides agree with TRBD1. Germline assignment: CDR1 SQVTM and CDR2 ANQGSEA. CDR3 length: 13 amino acids. J was trimmed by 8 bases and V by 6 bases; bases with no gene match: 8. The CDR3 loop is CSVLDGQGAGYTF. Written as DNA, the CDR3 is TGCAGCGTACTCGATGGACAGGGGGCGGGCTACACCTTC.

This rearrangement joins TRBV10-3 to TRBJ1-1; tentatively, D is TRBD1 (5 bases). The germline CDR1 and CDR2 sequences are ENHRY and SYGVKD. This CDR3 has 13 residues. DNA of the CDR3: TGTGCACTCCGAACGCAGGGTTGGGCTGAAGCTTTCTTT. Translating it yields CALRTQGWAEAFF.

This chain connects TRBV11-1 to TRBJ1-2; D unresolved. Germline V gene sequence: CDR1 SGHAT, CDR2 FQDESV (reference sequence). This CDR3 has 13 residues. V lost 0 bases and J lost 4, with 6 bases in between. The CDR3 sequence is CASSLARGYGYTF. DNA of the CDR3: TGTGCCAGCAGCTTAGCGCGCGGCTATGGCTACACCTTC.

The table lists this clone with a count of one. V gene TRBV6-5 combines with J gene TRBJ2-7, with D hard to call. The V gene's germline CDR1 is MNHEY and CDR2 SVGAGI. The CDR3 extends over 14 amino acids. V gave up 3 bases and J gave up 2 bases, with 11 bases separating them. The CDR3 region is CASSYSSNPYEQYF. The CDR3 DNA reads as TGTGCCAGCAGTTATAGTTCGAACCCCTACGAGCAGTACTTC.

The rearrangement joins TRBV2 to TRBJ2-2; 11 bases are a match to TRBD2. This CDR3 spans 16 amino acids. Trimming removed 6 bases from V and 0 bases from J; junction bases left unmatched: 3. CDR1 is SNHLY, CDR2 FYNNEI, per germline. This CDR3 reads CASRLAGGANTGELFF. The CDR3 DNA reads TGTGCCAGCAGGCTAGCGGGGGGAGCGAACACCGGGGAGCTGTTTTTT.

This clone has just one count. The chain combines TRBV30 with TRBJ1-1; 7 nucleotides agree with TRBD1. The CDR3 runs to 11 residues. Germline V gene data show CDR1 as GTSNPN and CDR2 as SVGIG (reference sequence). Losses at the gene ends were 5 bases for V and 8 bases for J; bases not matched to a gene: 5. The CDR3 reads CAWSEQGEAFF. Written as DNA, the CDR3 is TGTGCCTGGTCGGAACAGGGGGAAGCTTTCTTT.

The J gene is TRBJ1-1, the V gene TRBV7-8; no firm D call. This CDR3 contains 12 residues. CDR1 and CDR2 (germline): SGHVS, FQNEAQ. Trimming stripped 5 bases from V and 8 bases from J, with 12 bases between. CDR3 nucleotide sequence: TGTGCCAGCAGCCCCAGCCGTTTAGAAGCTTTCTTT. Protein: CASSPSRLEAFF.

The chain has TRBV6-1 and TRBJ2-5; 9 bases match TRBD2. The trim removed 2 bases at V and 6 bases at J, leaving 7 bases unmatched. The CDR3 is 15 amino acids. Germline V CDR1 and CDR2: MNHNS, SASEGT. CDR3 in DNA: TGTGCCAGCAGTGAATTAGGGCTAGCGGGGAAGACCCAGTACTTC. It codes for CASSELGLAGKTQYF.

The chain is built from TRBV18 and TRBJ2-5, with D unclear. The V gene lost 0 bases and the J gene lost 5 bases, with 7 bases spanning the gap. The length of the CDR3 is 13 residues. CDR1 is KGHSH and CDR2 is LQKENI in the germline V gene. The CDR3 loop is CASSPPSMETQYF. CDR3 DNA: TGTGCCAGCTCACCACCGTCCATGGAGACCCAGTACTTC.

This chain joins TRBV28 and TRBJ1-2; D gene ambiguous. The V gene's germline CDR1 is MDHEN and CDR2 SYDVKM. V was clipped by 5 bases and J by 4 bases, with 17 bases between them. The CDR3 has 15 amino acids. CDR3 in DNA: TGTGCCAGCAGTCCATACGGAGCCCGGGGCTATGGCTACACCTTC. It yields the protein CASSPYGARGYGYTF.